One sample yielded the 6 T cell receptor beta chains listed below, sequenced in a study of T cell responses to AZD1222 COVID-19 vaccine. Measured with immunoSEQ multiplex PCR; TCRdb has only the in-frame clones, and not every one. The data hold 150,000 to 160,000 clones, with 90% observed a single time. Sequencing used peripheral blood, obtained on day 0 of AZD1222 vaccination. These TCRs come from an adult in good health.

V and J are TRBV5-8 and TRBJ1-2; 8 bases line up with TRBD1. In germline, CDR1 is SGHTS, CDR2 YDEGEE. The V and J ends lost 4 bases and 4 bases, in that order; junction bases with no gene match: 15. This CDR3 spans 17 amino acids. CDR3 sequence (DNA): TGTGCCAGCAGCCCGCAGGACAGGGAGCTTTGGGGCTATGGCTACACCTTC. Protein: CASSPQDRELWGYGYTF.

The chain couples TRBV6-5 to TRBJ1-5; D may be TRBD1 (6 bases). The length of the CDR3 is 15 residues. Trimming removed 5 bases at V and 3 bases at J, with 14 bases between. The germline CDR1 and CDR2 sequences are MNHEY and SVGAGI. CDR3 in DNA: TGTGCCAGCAGTCCCGAGGGGGGCGACAATCAGCCCCAGCATTTT. Translating it yields CASSPEGGDNQPQHF.

The V and J genes are TRBV6-2 or TRBV6-3 and TRBJ1-1; D is unclear. The V end was cut by 2 bases, the J end by 1 base, with 8 bases between. This CDR3 has 14 residues. Per germline, CDR1 MNHEY and CDR2 SVGEGT. The CDR3 DNA reads as TGTGCCAGCAGTTACGCAGGAACGAACACTGAAGCTTTCTTT. Its protein product is CASSYAGTNTEAFF.

V gene TRBV18 combines with J gene TRBJ2-3, with D uncertain. CDR1 is KGHSH, CDR2 LQKENI, per germline. The CDR3 covers 11 residues. Trimming pared 2 bases from V and 6 bases from J, leaving 3 bases between. The CDR3: CASSPMDTQYF. The CDR3 DNA is TGTGCCAGCTCACCAATGGATACGCAGTATTTT.

V usage is TRBV3-1 (or the pseudogene TRBV3-2) and J usage is TRBJ1-6; 7 nucleotides align to TRBD1. CDR1 is LGHDT and CDR2 is YNNKEL in the germline V gene (reference sequence). The CDR3 sequence is 15 residues long. V trimming: 1 base; J trimming: 9 bases; junction bases outside the gene matches: 6. CDR3 loop: CASSQGRQGGSPLHF. CDR3 nucleotides: TGTGCCAGCAGCCAAGGTCGACAGGGCGGTTCACCCCTCCACTTT.

The chain joins TRBV10-3 to TRBJ2-2, with D possibly being TRBD2 (5 bases). The germline CDR1 and CDR2 sequences are ENHRY and SYGVKD. Trimming took off 0 bases at V and 0 bases at J, with 11 bases between the two ends. This CDR3 has 17 amino acids. The CDR3 nucleotides read TGTGCCATCAGTGAGTCGATTGTGGGAGCGAACACCGGGGAGCTGTTTTTT. Translation gives CAISESIVGANTGELFF.